Each of the 2 T cell receptor beta chains below was sequenced from the same sample in a study of T cells in Graves' hyperthyroidism and ophthalmopathy. Amplified TCR beta CDR3 regions came from RNA transcripts. The HTBI primer set was used in a first-round RT-PCR of the TCR CDR3. TCRdb re-called the multiplex PCR reads with MiXCR, one entry per CDR3 protein. The table has around 390,000 distinct CDR3 sequences, more than 12% seen once. Specimen: blood. The receptor set was obtained from a woman in her twenties or thirties with Graves' ophthalmopathy.

The CDR3, as DNA: TGTGCCAGCAGCGTCCCGGGACAGGGTTTGTACGAGCAGTACTTC. The encoded protein is CASSVPGQGLYEQYF. The chain couples TRBV5-6 to TRBJ2-7; 9 bases match TRBD1. V shed 4 bases and J 4 bases; nucleotides not matched to a gene: 9. The CDR3 contains 15 residues. Germline V gene lookup returns CDR1 SGHDT and CDR2 YYEEEE.

This clonotype appeared many times. This sequence joins TRBV29-1 and TRBJ2-5, with TRBD1 identical over 11 bases. V lost 4 bases, J lost 5 bases, and 12 bases stayed unmatched. CDR1 is SQVTM, CDR2 ANQGSEA, per germline. The CDR3 contains 16 residues. The CDR3, as DNA: TGCAGCGTTGGGGTGGAGGACAGGGGGCGCCAGGAGACCCAGTACTTC. Amino acid sequence: CSVGVEDRGRQETQYF.